This is a list of T cell receptor beta chains from one sample in a study of blood T cell repertoires in COVID-19. Produced via immunoSEQ multiplex PCR; TCRdb's table is partial and in-frame only. The repertoire holds about 250,000 clones, with about 80% as singletons. Sequenced: peripheral blood. Receptors were obtained from an elderly man with acute or convalescent COVID-19. Both conserved end residues are part of each CDR3. The order of the fields is D gene, clone size, V gene, J gene, CDR3 protein, CDR3 DNA. The D gene is left open where the match is weak. A clone size is listed for some rows: how often the clone was seen (once, few, many), or a class if it is expanded.

d_call: -; clone_size: -; v_call: TRBV5-6; j_call: TRBJ2-1; cdr3_aa: CASSLRGLFLSSYNEQFF; cdr3_nt: TGTGCCAGCAGCTTGCGGGGACTTTTTTTAAGCTCCTACAATGAGCAGTTCTTC
d_call: TRBD1; clone_size: once; v_call: TRBV5-1; j_call: TRBJ1-2; cdr3_aa: CASSFGDRDAYGYTF; cdr3_nt: TGCGCCAGCAGCTTTGGGGACAGGGATGCATATGGCTACACCTTC
d_call: -; clone_size: -; v_call: TRBV2; j_call: TRBJ2-5; cdr3_aa: CASRAGFSQQETQYF; cdr3_nt: TGTGCCAGCAGAGCAGGGTTCTCACAACAAGAGACCCAGTACTTC
d_call: TRBD1; clone_size: -; v_call: TRBV19; j_call: TRBJ1-2; cdr3_aa: CASSPRDREIGGYTF; cdr3_nt: TGTGCCAGTAGCCCCAGGGACAGGGAGATAGGAGGCTACACCTTC
d_call: -; clone_size: -; v_call: TRBV5-1; j_call: TRBJ2-7; cdr3_aa: CASSLDAQFYEQYF; cdr3_nt: TGCGCCAGCAGCTTGGACGCCCAGTTCTACGAGCAGTACTTC
d_call: TRBD1; clone_size: -; v_call: TRBV7-2; j_call: TRBJ1-3; cdr3_aa: CASSLAGTGFGNTIYF; cdr3_nt: TGTGCCAGCAGCTTAGCGGGGACAGGCTTTGGAAACACCATATATTTT
d_call: -; clone_size: -; v_call: TRBV7-2; j_call: TRBJ2-1; cdr3_aa: CASSLMRGNEQFF; cdr3_nt: TGTGCCAGCAGCTTAATGAGAGGGAATGAGCAGTTCTTC
d_call: TRBD1; clone_size: -; v_call: TRBV2; j_call: TRBJ2-1; cdr3_aa: CASTLGRGPYNEQFF; cdr3_nt: TGTGCCTCGACTCTGGGCAGGGGGCCCTACAATGAGCAGTTCTTC
d_call: -; clone_size: once; v_call: TRBV11-2; j_call: TRBJ1-6; cdr3_aa: CASSSGAHNSPLHF; cdr3_nt: TGTGCCAGCAGCTCGGGTGCGCATAATTCACCCCTCCACTTT
d_call: TRBD2; clone_size: -; v_call: TRBV3-1/TRBV3-2; j_call: TRBJ2-3; cdr3_aa: CASSQFLKSGARASTDTQYF; cdr3_nt: TGTGCCAGCAGCCAATTTCTTAAAAGCGGGGCCCGTGCTAGCACAGATACGCAGTATTTT
d_call: TRBD1; clone_size: -; v_call: TRBV9; j_call: TRBJ1-2; cdr3_aa: CASSPDRVGGYTF; cdr3_nt: TGTGCCAGCAGCCCAGACAGGGTGGGAGGCTACACCTTC
d_call: -; clone_size: -; v_call: TRBV24-1; j_call: TRBJ1-4; cdr3_aa: CATSDAGTSASGKLFF; cdr3_nt: TGTGCCACCAGTGACGCCGGGACATCGGCTTCCGGAAAACTGTTTTTT
d_call: -; clone_size: -; v_call: TRBV9; j_call: TRBJ1-5; cdr3_aa: CASSPTAGLWQPQHF; cdr3_nt: TGTGCCAGCAGCCCCACGGCAGGTTTATGGCAGCCCCAGCATTTT
d_call: -; clone_size: once; v_call: TRBV6-5; j_call: TRBJ1-1; cdr3_aa: CASTHPEANTEAFF; cdr3_nt: TGTGCCAGCACTCACCCGGAGGCGAACACTGAAGCTTTCTTT
d_call: -; clone_size: once; v_call: TRBV3-1/TRBV3-2; j_call: TRBJ2-1; cdr3_aa: CASSSGIEQFF; cdr3_nt: TGTGCCAGCAGCTCAGGGATTGAGCAGTTCTTC
d_call: -; clone_size: -; v_call: TRBV5-1; j_call: TRBJ1-6; cdr3_aa: CASSLTDSSYNSPLHF; cdr3_nt: TGCGCCAGCAGCTTGACCGATAGCTCCTATAATTCACCCCTCCACTTT
d_call: -; clone_size: few; v_call: TRBV12-3/TRBV12-4; j_call: TRBJ1-4; cdr3_aa: CASSSKGNEKLFF; cdr3_nt: TGTGCCAGCAGTTCAAAGGGGAATGAAAAACTGTTTTTT
d_call: -; clone_size: -; v_call: TRBV6-6; j_call: TRBJ2-7; cdr3_aa: CASTDEQDPRYF; cdr3_nt: TGTGCCAGCACCGACGAACAGGACCCGAGGTACTTC
d_call: TRBD1; clone_size: -; v_call: TRBV5-4; j_call: TRBJ1-3; cdr3_aa: CASSSGGFSGNTIYF; cdr3_nt: TGTGCCAGCAGCTCAGGGGGTTTCTCTGGAAACACCATATATTTT
d_call: TRBD2; clone_size: -; v_call: TRBV24-1; j_call: TRBJ2-4; cdr3_aa: CATSDRSEGLADIQYF; cdr3_nt: TGTGCCACCAGTGATCGATCTGAAGGACTAGCGGACATTCAGTACTTC
d_call: TRBD1; clone_size: -; v_call: TRBV6-5; j_call: TRBJ2-7; cdr3_aa: CASSSPRTGRDEQYF; cdr3_nt: TGTGCCAGCAGTTCCCCCCGGACAGGTCGAGACGAGCAGTACTTC
d_call: -; clone_size: -; v_call: TRBV3-1/TRBV3-2; j_call: TRBJ1-5; cdr3_aa: CASSQLFGQPQHF; cdr3_nt: TGTGCCAGCAGCCAACTGTTCGGTCAGCCCCAGCATTTT
d_call: -; clone_size: -; v_call: TRBV5-6; j_call: TRBJ1-3; cdr3_aa: CASSLDGLSSGNTIYF; cdr3_nt: TGTGCCAGCAGCTTGGACGGACTGAGCTCTGGAAACACCATATATTTT
d_call: -; clone_size: -; v_call: TRBV4-1; j_call: TRBJ1-3; cdr3_aa: CASSQVGPGSRSGNTIYF; cdr3_nt: TGCGCCAGCAGCCAAGTGGGGCCAGGGTCCCGCTCTGGAAACACCATATATTTT
d_call: TRBD1; clone_size: once; v_call: TRBV20-1; j_call: TRBJ2-1; cdr3_aa: CSASGTGAARINEQFF; cdr3_nt: TGCAGTGCTAGTGGCACAGGGGCCGCCCGAATCAATGAGCAGTTCTTC
d_call: -; clone_size: -; v_call: TRBV7-2; j_call: TRBJ2-7; cdr3_aa: CASSLPGLSYEQYF; cdr3_nt: TGTGCCAGCAGCTTACCGGGTCTCTCCTACGAGCAGTACTTC
d_call: -; clone_size: -; v_call: TRBV10-3; j_call: TRBJ1-5; cdr3_aa: CAISESGGSNQPQHF; cdr3_nt: TGTGCCATCAGTGAGTCGGGGGGTTCCAATCAGCCCCAGCATTTT
d_call: -; clone_size: -; v_call: TRBV9; j_call: TRBJ2-1; cdr3_aa: CASSADIRNSGYNEQFF; cdr3_nt: TGTGCCAGCAGCGCGGATATTAGGAACTCGGGGTACAATGAGCAGTTCTTC
d_call: -; clone_size: -; v_call: TRBV4-1; j_call: TRBJ2-5; cdr3_aa: CASSSHRGETQYF; cdr3_nt: TGCGCCAGCAGCAGCCATCGGGGAGAGACCCAGTACTTC
d_call: -; clone_size: -; v_call: TRBV10-2; j_call: TRBJ2-2; cdr3_aa: CASSDQGRTGELFF; cdr3_nt: TGCGCCAGCAGTGACCAGGGCCGGACCGGGGAGCTGTTTTTT
d_call: -; clone_size: -; v_call: TRBV12-3/TRBV12-4; j_call: TRBJ2-7; cdr3_aa: CASSFFSYEQYF; cdr3_nt: TGTGCCAGCAGTTTCTTCTCCTACGAGCAGTACTTC
d_call: TRBD1; clone_size: -; v_call: TRBV18; j_call: TRBJ1-4; cdr3_aa: CASSPKPGQLINEKLFF; cdr3_nt: TGTGCCAGCTCACCAAAACCGGGACAGCTTATTAATGAAAAACTGTTTTTT
d_call: -; clone_size: once; v_call: TRBV5-1; j_call: TRBJ2-4; cdr3_aa: CASSWGGPKKNIQYF; cdr3_nt: TGCGCCAGCAGCTGGGGGGGGCCGAAGAAAAACATTCAGTACTTC
d_call: TRBD1; clone_size: -; v_call: TRBV9; j_call: TRBJ2-3; cdr3_aa: CASSPGDRGWTADTQYF; cdr3_nt: TGTGCCAGCAGCCCCGGGGACAGGGGGTGGACTGCAGATACGCAGTATTTT
d_call: TRBD2; clone_size: few; v_call: TRBV9; j_call: TRBJ2-5; cdr3_aa: CASSPNEGRGETQYF; cdr3_nt: TGTGCCAGCAGCCCGAACGAGGGGCGGGGGGAGACCCAGTACTTC
d_call: -; clone_size: few; v_call: TRBV10-2; j_call: TRBJ1-5; cdr3_aa: CASNRNGGSQPQHF; cdr3_nt: TGCGCCAGCAATCGTAACGGGGGATCTCAGCCCCAGCATTTT
d_call: TRBD1; clone_size: -; v_call: TRBV6-1; j_call: TRBJ1-2; cdr3_aa: CASSEGQGASYGYTF; cdr3_nt: TGTGCCAGCAGTGAAGGACAGGGGGCAAGTTATGGCTACACCTTC
d_call: TRBD1; clone_size: -; v_call: TRBV2; j_call: TRBJ1-1; cdr3_aa: CASSFQGAHTEAFF; cdr3_nt: TGTGCCAGCAGTTTCCAGGGGGCGCACACTGAAGCTTTCTTT
d_call: -; clone_size: -; v_call: TRBV5-1; j_call: TRBJ2-7; cdr3_aa: CASGLEGSRGEQYF; cdr3_nt: TGCGCCAGCGGCTTGGAGGGAAGTCGCGGGGAGCAGTACTTC
d_call: -; clone_size: -; v_call: TRBV4-1; j_call: TRBJ1-5; cdr3_aa: CASSQAGTKNSNQPQHF; cdr3_nt: TGCGCCAGCAGCCAGGCCGGGACAAAAAATAGCAATCAGCCCCAGCATTTT
d_call: TRBD1; clone_size: -; v_call: TRBV19; j_call: TRBJ1-1; cdr3_aa: CASSLRQGVLVGTEAFF; cdr3_nt: TGTGCCAGTAGTTTACGACAGGGGGTACTTGTGGGGACTGAAGCTTTCTTT
d_call: -; clone_size: -; v_call: TRBV27; j_call: TRBJ2-2; cdr3_aa: CASSFWAGNTGELFF; cdr3_nt: TGTGCCAGCAGTTTTTGGGCAGGGAACACCGGGGAGCTGTTTTTT
d_call: -; clone_size: -; v_call: TRBV11-1; j_call: TRBJ2-3; cdr3_aa: CASSHARDTQYF; cdr3_nt: TGTGCCAGCAGCCACGCCAGAGATACGCAGTATTTT
d_call: TRBD2; clone_size: -; v_call: TRBV11-2; j_call: TRBJ2-5; cdr3_aa: CASSFIAGGSGKETQYF; cdr3_nt: TGTGCCAGCAGCTTTATAGCGGGAGGCTCTGGAAAAGAGACCCAGTACTTC
d_call: -; clone_size: -; v_call: TRBV11-1; j_call: TRBJ1-3; cdr3_aa: CASSWGLRGSGNTIYF; cdr3_nt: TGTGCCAGCAGCTGGGGACTCCGGGGGTCCGGAAACACCATATATTTT
d_call: -; clone_size: -; v_call: TRBV18; j_call: TRBJ2-1; cdr3_aa: CASSPDTGTRWNEQFF; cdr3_nt: TGTGCCAGCTCACCAGATACAGGGACCCGCTGGAATGAGCAGTTCTTC
d_call: -; clone_size: -; v_call: TRBV28; j_call: TRBJ1-3; cdr3_aa: CASSFPPSTIYF; cdr3_nt: TGTGCCAGCAGTTTCCCCCCTAGCACCATATATTTT
d_call: TRBD2; clone_size: -; v_call: TRBV6-2/TRBV6-3; j_call: TRBJ2-3; cdr3_aa: CASSYPGAGGADTQYF; cdr3_nt: TGTGCCAGCAGTTACCCGGGGGCGGGAGGAGCAGATACGCAGTATTTT
d_call: -; clone_size: -; v_call: TRBV11-2; j_call: TRBJ2-5; cdr3_aa: CASSVKETQYF; cdr3_nt: TGTGCCAGCAGCGTCAAAGAGACCCAGTACTTC
d_call: TRBD1; clone_size: -; v_call: TRBV2; j_call: TRBJ1-6; cdr3_aa: CASSVEQGARSPLHF; cdr3_nt: TGTGCCAGCAGTGTCGAACAGGGGGCTCGGTCACCCCTCCACTTT
d_call: TRBD2; clone_size: -; v_call: TRBV4-1; j_call: TRBJ2-7; cdr3_aa: CASSQDRGGFFEQYF; cdr3_nt: TGCGCCAGCAGCCAAGATCGGGGAGGGTTCTTCGAGCAGTACTTC
d_call: TRBD1; clone_size: -; v_call: TRBV6-5; j_call: TRBJ2-7; cdr3_aa: CASSRDREYEQYF; cdr3_nt: TGTGCCAGCAGCCGGGACAGGGAATACGAGCAGTACTTC
d_call: -; clone_size: -; v_call: TRBV21-1; j_call: TRBJ2-2; cdr3_aa: CASSPGGQTNTGELFF; cdr3_nt: TGTGCCAGCAGCCCAGGTGGGCAGACGAACACCGGGGAGCTGTTTTTT
d_call: TRBD1; clone_size: -; v_call: TRBV7-6; j_call: TRBJ2-7; cdr3_aa: CASSMRGRQYEQYF; cdr3_nt: TGTGCCAGCAGCATGAGGGGGCGTCAATACGAGCAGTACTTC